Listed below are T cell receptor beta chains from one sample, sequenced in a study of cytomegalovirus exposure and HLA in healthy donors. Clones were sequenced by immunoSEQ multiplex PCR, and TCRdb holds only the in-frame ones, with some missing. The sample consists of approximately 150,000 clones, 78% of them appearing once. The material sequenced was PBMCs. All receptors derive from a woman younger than 30 in good health and CMV-seronegative. CDR3s leave out the opening cysteine and the closing phenylalanine or tryptophan.

TRBV6-5,11,TRBJ1-1,ASSRSRNTEAF
TRBV5-1,12,TRBJ1-1,ASSLEGADTEAF
TRBV6-1,13,TRBJ1-2,ASSEALRGAGGYT
TRBV5-1,13,TRBJ1-1,ASSLVGTQNTEAF
TRBV10-1,12,TRBJ2-7,ASSESGAVNEQY
TRBV18,13,TRBJ2-5,ASSPEVADQETQY
TRBV27,14,TRBJ2-1,ASSPTGGRGLFGQF
TRBV5-6,12,TRBJ2-7,ASSIRDTDYEQY
TRBV5-1,13,TRBJ1-3,ASSRGQGHGNTIY
TRBV5-1,14,TRBJ2-7,ASSKSRGEPYYEQY
TRBV29-1,12,TRBJ2-7,SVATGDSSYEQY
TRBV5-1,11,TRBJ1-2,ASSPTQNYGYT
TRBV7-9,12,TRBJ2-5,ASSSGTSPWAQY
TRBV6-4,13,TRBJ2-4,ASSPLRRAGNIQY
TRBV5-6,9,TRBJ1-1,ASSLYSEAF
TRBV7-9,13,TRBJ2-2,ASSLLLTGSGELF
TRBV6-6,12,TRBJ1-5,ASRPRGSNQPQH
TRBV5-1,12,TRBJ2-3,ASSSPSRADTQY
TRBV10-1,11,TRBJ1-5,ASSEDFNQPQH
TRBV5-4,13,TRBJ2-7,ASSLGGTSTYEQY
TRBV2,10,TRBJ1-4,ASSYTPGHRV
TRBV30,12,TRBJ2-2,AWSELWDTGELF
TRBV6-5,12,TRBJ2-2,ASRDRGYTGELF
TRBV5-1,19,TRBJ2-3,ASSLRVRSELGTSGTDTQY
TRBV9,15,TRBJ2-3,ASSLGAASGLTDTQY
TRBV18,15,TRBJ1-1,ASSPEAQGDVDTEAF
TRBV2,12,TRBJ2-7,ASSEGQGGYEQY